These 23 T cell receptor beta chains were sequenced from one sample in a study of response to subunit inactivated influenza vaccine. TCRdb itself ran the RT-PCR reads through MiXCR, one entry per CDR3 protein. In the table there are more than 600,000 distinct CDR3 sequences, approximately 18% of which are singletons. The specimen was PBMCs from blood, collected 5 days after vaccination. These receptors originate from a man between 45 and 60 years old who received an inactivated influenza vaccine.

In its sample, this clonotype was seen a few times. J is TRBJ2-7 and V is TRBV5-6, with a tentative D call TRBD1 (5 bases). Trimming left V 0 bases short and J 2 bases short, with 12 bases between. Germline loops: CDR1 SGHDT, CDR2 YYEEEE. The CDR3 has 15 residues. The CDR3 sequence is CASSLVGRAPYEQYF. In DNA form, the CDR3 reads TGTGCCAGCAGCTTGGTAGGCAGGGCTCCCTACGAGCAGTACTTC.

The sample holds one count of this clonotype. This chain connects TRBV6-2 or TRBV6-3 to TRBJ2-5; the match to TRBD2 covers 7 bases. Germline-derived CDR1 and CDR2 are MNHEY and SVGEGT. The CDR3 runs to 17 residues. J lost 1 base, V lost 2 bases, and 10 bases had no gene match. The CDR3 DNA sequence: TGTGCCAGCAGTTACCCGGCGAGGCGGGAGATCCAAGAGACCCAGTACTTC. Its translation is CASSYPARREIQETQYF.

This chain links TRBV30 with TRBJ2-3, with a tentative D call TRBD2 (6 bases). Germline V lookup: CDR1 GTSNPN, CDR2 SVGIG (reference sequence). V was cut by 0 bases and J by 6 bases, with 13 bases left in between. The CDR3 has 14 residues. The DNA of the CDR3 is TGTGCCTGGAGTGTAGGAGGGAGTCTCGATACGCAGTATTTT. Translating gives CAWSVGGSLDTQYF. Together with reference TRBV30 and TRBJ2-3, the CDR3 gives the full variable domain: SQTIHQWPATLVQPVGSPLSLECTVEGTSNPNLYWYRQAAGRGLQLLFYSVGIGQISSEVPQNLSASRPQDRQFILSSKKLLLSDSGFYLCAWSVGGSLDTQYFGPGTRLTVL.

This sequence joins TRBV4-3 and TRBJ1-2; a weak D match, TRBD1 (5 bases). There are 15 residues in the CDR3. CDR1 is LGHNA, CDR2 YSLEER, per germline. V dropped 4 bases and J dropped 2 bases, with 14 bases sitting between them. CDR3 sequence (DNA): TGCGCCAGCAGCCCCGTCGGGGCAGCAAACTATGGCTACACCTTC. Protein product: CASSPVGAANYGYTF.

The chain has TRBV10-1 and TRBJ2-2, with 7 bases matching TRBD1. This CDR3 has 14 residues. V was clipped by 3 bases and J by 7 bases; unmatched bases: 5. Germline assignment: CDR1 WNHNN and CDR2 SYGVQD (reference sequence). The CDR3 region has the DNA TGCGCCAGCAGTGAAGGGGGCCTGGGCGGGGAGCTGTTTTTT. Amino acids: CASSEGGLGGELFF.

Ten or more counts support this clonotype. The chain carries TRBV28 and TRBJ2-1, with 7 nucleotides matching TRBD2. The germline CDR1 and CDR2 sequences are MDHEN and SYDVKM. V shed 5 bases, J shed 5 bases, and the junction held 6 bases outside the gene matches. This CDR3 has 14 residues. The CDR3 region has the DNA TGTGCCAGCAGTCCTCTAGCGGTAAACAATGAGCAGTTCTTC. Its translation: CASSPLAVNNEQFF. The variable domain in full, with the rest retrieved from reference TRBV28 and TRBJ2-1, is DVKVTQSSRYLVKRTGEKVFLECVQDMDHENMFWYRQDPGLGLRLIYFSYDVKMKEKGDIPEGYSVSREKKERFSLILESASTNQTSMYLCASSPLAVNNEQFFGPGTRLTVL.

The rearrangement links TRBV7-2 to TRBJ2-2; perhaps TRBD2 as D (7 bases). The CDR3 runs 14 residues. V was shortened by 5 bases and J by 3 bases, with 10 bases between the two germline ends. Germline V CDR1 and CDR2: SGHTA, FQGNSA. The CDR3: CASSGGAHTGELFF. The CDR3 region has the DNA TGTGCCAGCAGCGGGGGGGCTCACACCGGGGAGCTGTTTTTT.

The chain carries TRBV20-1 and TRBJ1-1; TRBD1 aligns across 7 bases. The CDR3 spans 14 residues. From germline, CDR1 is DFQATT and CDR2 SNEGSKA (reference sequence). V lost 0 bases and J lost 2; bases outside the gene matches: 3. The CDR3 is CSARDAGGNTEAFF. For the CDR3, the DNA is TGCAGTGCTAGAGATGCAGGGGGAAACACTGAAGCTTTCTTT.

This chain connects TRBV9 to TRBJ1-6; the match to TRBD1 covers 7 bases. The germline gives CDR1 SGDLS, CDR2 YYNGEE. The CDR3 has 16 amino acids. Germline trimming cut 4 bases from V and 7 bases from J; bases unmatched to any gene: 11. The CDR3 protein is CASSLQTGTENSPLHF. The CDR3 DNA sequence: TGTGCCAGCAGCCTACAAACCGGGACAGAGAATTCACCCCTCCACTTT.

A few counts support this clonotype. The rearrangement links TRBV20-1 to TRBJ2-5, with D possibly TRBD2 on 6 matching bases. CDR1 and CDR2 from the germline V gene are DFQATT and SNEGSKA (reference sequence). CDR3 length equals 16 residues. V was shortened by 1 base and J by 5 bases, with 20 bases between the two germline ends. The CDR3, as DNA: TGCAGTGCTAGAGGTCGGACGGGGGATGGGGGGGAGACCCAGTACTTC. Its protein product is CSARGRTGDGGETQYF.

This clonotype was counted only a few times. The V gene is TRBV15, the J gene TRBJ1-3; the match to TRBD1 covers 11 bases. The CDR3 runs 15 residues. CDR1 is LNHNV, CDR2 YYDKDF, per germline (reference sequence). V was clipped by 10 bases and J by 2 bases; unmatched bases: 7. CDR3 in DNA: TGTGCCATCGGGACAGGGGGTCTCCCTGGAAACACCATATATTTT. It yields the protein CAIGTGGLPGNTIYF.

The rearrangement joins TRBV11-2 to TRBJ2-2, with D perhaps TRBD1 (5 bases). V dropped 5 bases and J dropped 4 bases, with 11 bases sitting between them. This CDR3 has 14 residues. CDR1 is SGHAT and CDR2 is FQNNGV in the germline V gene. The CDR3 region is CASSQGHATGELFF. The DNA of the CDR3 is TGTGCCAGCAGCCAAGGACACGCCACCGGGGAGCTGTTTTTT.

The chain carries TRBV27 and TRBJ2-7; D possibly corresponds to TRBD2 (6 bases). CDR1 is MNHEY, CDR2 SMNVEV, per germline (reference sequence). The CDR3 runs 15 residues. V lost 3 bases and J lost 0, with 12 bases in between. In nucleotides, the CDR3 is TGTGCCAGCAGTTTTGGGACTGGCCCCTCCTACGAGCAGTACTTC. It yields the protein CASSFGTGPSYEQYF.

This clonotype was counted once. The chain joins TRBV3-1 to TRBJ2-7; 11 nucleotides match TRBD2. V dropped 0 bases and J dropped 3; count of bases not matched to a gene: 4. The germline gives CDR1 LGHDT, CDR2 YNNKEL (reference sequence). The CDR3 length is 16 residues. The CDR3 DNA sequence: TGTGCCAGCAGCCAAGAGAGGGGGACTAGCGGCTACGAGCAGTACTTC. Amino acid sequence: CASSQERGTSGYEQYF.

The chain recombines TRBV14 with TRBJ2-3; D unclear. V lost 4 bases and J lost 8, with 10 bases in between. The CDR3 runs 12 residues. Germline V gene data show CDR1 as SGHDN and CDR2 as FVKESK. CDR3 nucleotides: TGTGCCAGCAGCCCTGACTTGGGTACGCAGTATTTT. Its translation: CASSPDLGTQYF.

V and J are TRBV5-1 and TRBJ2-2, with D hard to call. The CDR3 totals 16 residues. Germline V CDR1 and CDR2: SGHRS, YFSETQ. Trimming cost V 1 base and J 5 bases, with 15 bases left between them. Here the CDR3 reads CASSLSDPLSTGELFF. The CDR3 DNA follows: TGCGCCAGCAGCTTGTCAGACCCGCTCTCGACCGGGGAGCTGTTTTTT.

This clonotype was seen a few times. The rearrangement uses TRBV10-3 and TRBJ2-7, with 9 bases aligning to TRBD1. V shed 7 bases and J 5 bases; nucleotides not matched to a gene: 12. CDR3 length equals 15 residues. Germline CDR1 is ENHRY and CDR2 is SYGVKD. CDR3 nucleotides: TGTGCCATCACCGAAACCGGGACAGGGTCCCACGAGCAGTACTTC. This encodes CAITETGTGSHEQYF.

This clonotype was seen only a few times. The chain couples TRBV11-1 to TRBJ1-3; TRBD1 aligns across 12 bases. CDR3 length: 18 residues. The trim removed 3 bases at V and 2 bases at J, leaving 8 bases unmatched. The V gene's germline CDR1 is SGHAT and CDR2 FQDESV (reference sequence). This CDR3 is CASSLPGQGALTGNTIYF. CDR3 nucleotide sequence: TGTGCCAGCAGCTTGCCGGGACAGGGGGCGCTTACTGGAAACACCATATATTTT.

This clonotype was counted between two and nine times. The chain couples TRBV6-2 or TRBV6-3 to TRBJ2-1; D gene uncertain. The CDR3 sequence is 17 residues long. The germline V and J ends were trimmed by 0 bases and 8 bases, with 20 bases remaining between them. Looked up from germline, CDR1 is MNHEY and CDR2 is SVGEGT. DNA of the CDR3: TGTGCCAGCAGTTACTCGATTTTCCTTCCTAGTCGGCATGAGCAGTTCTTC. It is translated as CASSYSIFLPSRHEQFF.

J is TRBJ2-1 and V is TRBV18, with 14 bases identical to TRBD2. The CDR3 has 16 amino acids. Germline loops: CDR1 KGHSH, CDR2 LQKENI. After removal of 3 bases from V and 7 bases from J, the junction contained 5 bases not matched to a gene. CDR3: CASSPGLAGATNEQFF. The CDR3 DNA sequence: TGTGCCAGCTCACCGGGACTAGCGGGAGCAACTAATGAGCAGTTCTTC.

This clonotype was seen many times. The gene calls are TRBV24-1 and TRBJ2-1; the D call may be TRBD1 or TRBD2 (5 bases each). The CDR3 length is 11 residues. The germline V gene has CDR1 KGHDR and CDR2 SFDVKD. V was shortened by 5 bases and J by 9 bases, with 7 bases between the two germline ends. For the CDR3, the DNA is TGTGCCACCAGTGTGGGACGTGAGCAGTTCTTC. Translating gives CATSVGREQFF.

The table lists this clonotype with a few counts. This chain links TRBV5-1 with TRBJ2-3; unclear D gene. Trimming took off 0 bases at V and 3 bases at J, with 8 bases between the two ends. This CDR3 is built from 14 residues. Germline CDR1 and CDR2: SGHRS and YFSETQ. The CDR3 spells CASSLDLDTDTQYF. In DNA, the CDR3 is TGCGCCAGCAGCTTGGATCTGGATACAGATACGCAGTATTTT.

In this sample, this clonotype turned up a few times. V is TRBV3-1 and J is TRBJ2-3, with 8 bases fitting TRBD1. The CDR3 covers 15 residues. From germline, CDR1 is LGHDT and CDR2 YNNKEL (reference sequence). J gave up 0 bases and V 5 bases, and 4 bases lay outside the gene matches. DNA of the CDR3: TGTGCCAGCAGCGACCGGACAGGGAGCACAGATACGCAGTATTTT. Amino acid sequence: CASSDRTGSTDTQYF.